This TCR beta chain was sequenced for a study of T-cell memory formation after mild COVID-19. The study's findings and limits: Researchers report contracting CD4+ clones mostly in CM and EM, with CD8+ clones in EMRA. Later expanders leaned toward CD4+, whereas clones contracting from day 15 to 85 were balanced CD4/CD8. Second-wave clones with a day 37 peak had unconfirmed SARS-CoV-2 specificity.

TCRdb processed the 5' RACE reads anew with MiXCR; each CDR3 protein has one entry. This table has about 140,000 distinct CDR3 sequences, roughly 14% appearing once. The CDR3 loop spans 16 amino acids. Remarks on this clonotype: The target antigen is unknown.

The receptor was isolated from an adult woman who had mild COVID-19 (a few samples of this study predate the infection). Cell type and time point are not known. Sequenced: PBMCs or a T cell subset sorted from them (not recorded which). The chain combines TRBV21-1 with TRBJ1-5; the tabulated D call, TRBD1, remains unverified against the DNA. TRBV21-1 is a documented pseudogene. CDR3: CASSRVQGHSNQPQHF. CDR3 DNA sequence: TGTGCCAGCAGCAGAGTACAGGGTCATAGCAATCAGCCCCAGCATTTT.